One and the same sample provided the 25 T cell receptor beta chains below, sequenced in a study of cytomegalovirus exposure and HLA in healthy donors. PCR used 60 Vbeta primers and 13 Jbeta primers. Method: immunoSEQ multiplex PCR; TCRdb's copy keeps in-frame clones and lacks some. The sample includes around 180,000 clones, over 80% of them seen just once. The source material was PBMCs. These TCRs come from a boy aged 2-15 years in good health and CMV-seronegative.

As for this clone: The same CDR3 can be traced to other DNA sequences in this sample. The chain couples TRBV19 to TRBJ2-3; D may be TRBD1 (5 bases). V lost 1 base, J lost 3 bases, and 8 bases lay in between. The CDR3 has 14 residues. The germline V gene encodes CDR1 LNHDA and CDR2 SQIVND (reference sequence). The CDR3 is CASSIGPGTDTQYF. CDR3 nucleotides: TGTGCCAGTAGTATAGGTCCAGGGACAGATACGCAGTATTTT. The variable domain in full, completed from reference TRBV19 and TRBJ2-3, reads DGGITQSPKYLFRKEGQNVTLSCEQNLNHDAMYWYRQDPGQGLRLIYYSQIVNDFQKGDIAEGYSVSREKKESFPLTVTSAQKNPTAFYLCASSIGPGTDTQYFGPGTRLTVL.

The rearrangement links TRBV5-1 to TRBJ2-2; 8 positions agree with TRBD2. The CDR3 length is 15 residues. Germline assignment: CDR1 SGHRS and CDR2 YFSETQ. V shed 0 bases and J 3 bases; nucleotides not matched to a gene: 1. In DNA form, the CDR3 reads TGCGCCAGCAGCTTGGAGCGGGGGCACACCGGGGAGCTGTTTTTT. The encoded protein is CASSLERGHTGELFF.

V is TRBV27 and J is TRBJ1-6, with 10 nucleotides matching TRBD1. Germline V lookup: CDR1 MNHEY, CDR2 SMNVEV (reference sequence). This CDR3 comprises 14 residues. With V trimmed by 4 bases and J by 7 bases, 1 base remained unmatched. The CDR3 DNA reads TGTGCCAGCAGTTGGACAGGGGGGAATTCACCCCTCCACTTT. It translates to CASSWTGGNSPLHF.

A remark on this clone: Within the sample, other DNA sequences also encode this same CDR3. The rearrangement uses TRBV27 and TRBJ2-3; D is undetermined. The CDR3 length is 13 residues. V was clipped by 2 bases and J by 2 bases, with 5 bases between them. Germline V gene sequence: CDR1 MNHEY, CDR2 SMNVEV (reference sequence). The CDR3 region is CASSLGPTDTQYF. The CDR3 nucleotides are TGTGCCAGCAGTTTAGGCCCCACAGATACGCAGTATTTT.

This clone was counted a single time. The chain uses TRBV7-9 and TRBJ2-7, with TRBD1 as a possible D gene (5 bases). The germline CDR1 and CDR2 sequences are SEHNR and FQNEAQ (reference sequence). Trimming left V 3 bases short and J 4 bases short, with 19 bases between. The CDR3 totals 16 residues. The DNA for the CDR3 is TGTGCCAGCAGCTTTCTAAGGCCCAATGGGGCTTACGAGCAGTACTTC. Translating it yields CASSFLRPNGAYEQYF.

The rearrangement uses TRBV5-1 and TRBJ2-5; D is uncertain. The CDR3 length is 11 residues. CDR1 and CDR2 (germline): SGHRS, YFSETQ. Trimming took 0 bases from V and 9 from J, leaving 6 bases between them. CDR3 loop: CASSLGGAQYF. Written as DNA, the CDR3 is TGCGCCAGCAGCTTGGGTGGAGCCCAGTACTTC.

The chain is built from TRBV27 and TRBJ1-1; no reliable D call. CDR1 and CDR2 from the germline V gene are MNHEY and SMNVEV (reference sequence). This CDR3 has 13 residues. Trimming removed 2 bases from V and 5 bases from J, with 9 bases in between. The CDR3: CASSLGRGTEAFF. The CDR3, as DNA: TGTGCCAGCAGTTTAGGGCGCGGGACTGAAGCTTTCTTT.

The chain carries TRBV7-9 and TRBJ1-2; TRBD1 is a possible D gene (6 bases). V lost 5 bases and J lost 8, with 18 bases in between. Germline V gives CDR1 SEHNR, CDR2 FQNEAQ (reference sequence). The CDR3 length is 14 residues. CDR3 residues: CASSPQGSSGGYTF. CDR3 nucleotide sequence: TGTGCCAGCAGCCCACAGGGCAGCTCGGGGGGCTACACCTTC.

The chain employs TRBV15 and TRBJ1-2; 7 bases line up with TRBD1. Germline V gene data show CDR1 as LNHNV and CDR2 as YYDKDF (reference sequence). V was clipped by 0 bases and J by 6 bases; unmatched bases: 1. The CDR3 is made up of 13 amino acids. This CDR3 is CATSRETGHGYTF. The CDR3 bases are TGTGCCACCAGCAGAGAGACAGGGCATGGCTACACCTTC.

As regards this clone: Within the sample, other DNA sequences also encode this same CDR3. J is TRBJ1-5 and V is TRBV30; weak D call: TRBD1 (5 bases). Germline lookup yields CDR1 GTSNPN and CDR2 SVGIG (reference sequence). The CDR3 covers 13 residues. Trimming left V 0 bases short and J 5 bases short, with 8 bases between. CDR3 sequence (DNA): TGTGCCTGGAGTGTCGGGGGGGATCAGCCCCAGCATTTT. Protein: CAWSVGGDQPQHF.

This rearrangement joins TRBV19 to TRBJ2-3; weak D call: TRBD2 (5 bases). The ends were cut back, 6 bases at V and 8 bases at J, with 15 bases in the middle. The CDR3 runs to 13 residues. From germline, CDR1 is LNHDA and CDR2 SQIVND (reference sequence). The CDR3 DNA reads TGTGCCAGTAGCGATGGACTGATTGGTACGCAGTATTTT. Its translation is CASSDGLIGTQYF.

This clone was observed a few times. The CDR3 sequence is CASSPQGLPSGRLPTDTQYF. The CDR3 coding sequence is TGTGCCAGCAGTCCTCAGGGCCTCCCTAGCGGGAGGTTACCCACAGATACGCAGTATTTT. The chain employs TRBV6-4 and TRBJ2-3, with TRBD2 matching 11 bases. The ends lost 5 bases at V and 2 bases at J; junction bases unmatched: 18. CDR3 size: 20 residues. Per germline, CDR1 MRHNA and CDR2 SNTAGT.

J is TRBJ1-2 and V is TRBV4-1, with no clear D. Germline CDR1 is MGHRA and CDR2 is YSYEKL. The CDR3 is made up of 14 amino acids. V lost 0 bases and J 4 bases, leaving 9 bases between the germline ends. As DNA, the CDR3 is TGCGCCAGCAGCCAAGATGGGGAGATCTATGGCTACACCTTC. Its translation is CASSQDGEIYGYTF.

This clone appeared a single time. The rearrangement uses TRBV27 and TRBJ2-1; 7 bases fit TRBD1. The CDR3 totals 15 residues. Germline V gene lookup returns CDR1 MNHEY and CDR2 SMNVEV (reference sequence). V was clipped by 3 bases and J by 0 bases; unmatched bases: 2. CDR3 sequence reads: CASSFRQGSYNEQFF. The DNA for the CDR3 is TGTGCCAGCAGTTTTCGACAGGGCTCCTACAATGAGCAGTTCTTC.

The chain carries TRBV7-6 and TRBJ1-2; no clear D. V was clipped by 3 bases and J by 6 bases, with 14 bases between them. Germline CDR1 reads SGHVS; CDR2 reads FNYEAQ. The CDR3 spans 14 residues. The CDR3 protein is CASSLNDKYNGYTF. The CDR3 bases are TGTGCCAGCAGCTTGAACGACAAATACAATGGCTACACCTTC.

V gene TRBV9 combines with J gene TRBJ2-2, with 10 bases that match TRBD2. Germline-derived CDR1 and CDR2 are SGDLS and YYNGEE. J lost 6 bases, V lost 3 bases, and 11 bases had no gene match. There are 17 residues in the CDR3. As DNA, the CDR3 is TGTGCCAGCAGCGCCTCTTGGACTAGCGGACCCTCCGGGGAGCTGTTTTTT. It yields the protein CASSASWTSGPSGELFF.

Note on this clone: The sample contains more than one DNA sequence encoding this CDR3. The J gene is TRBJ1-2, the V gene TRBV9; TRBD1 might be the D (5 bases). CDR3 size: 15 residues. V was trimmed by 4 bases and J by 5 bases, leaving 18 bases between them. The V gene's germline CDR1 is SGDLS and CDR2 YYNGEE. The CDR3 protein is CASSREGWYNYGYTF. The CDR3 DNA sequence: TGTGCCAGCAGCCGGGAGGGGTGGTATAATTATGGCTACACCTTC.

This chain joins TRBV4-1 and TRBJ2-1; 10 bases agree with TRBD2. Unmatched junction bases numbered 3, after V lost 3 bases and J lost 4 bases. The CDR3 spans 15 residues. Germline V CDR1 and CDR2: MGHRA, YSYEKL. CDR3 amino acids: CASSQRAGGYNEQFF. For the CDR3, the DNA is TGCGCCAGCAGCCAGCGAGCGGGGGGGTACAATGAGCAGTTCTTC.

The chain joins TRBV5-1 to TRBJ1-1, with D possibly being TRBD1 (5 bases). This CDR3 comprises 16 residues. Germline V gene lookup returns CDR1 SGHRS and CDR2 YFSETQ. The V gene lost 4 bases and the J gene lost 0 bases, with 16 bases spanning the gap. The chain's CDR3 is CASSHRRDSMNTEAFF. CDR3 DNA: TGCGCCAGCAGCCACCGTCGAGACAGCATGAACACTGAAGCTTTCTTT.

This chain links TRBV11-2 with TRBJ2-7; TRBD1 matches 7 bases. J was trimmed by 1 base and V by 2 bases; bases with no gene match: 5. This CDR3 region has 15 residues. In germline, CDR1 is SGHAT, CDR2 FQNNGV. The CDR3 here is CASSLPGQTSYEQYF. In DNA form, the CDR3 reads TGTGCCAGCAGCTTACCGGGACAGACTTCCTACGAGCAGTACTTC. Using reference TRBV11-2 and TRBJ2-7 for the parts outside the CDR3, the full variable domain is EAGVAQSPRYKIIEKRQSVAFWCNPISGHATLYWYQQILGQGPKLLIQFQNNGVVDDSQLPKDRFSAERLKGVDSTLKIQPAKLEDSAVYLCASSLPGQTSYEQYFGPGTRLTVT.

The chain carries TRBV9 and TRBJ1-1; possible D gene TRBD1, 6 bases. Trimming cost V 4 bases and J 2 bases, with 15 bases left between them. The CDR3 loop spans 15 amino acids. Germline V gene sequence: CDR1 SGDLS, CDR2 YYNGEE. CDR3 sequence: CASSPREGGNTEAFF. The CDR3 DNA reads TGTGCCAGCAGCCCCCGGGAGGGGGGAAACACTGAAGCTTTCTTT.

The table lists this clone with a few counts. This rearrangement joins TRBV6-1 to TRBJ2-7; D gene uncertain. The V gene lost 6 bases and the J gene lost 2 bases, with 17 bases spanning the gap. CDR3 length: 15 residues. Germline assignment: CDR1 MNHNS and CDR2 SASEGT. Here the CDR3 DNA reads TGTGCCAGCAGGGCGACGGTTGCCACTACCTACGAGCAGTACGTC. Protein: CASRATVATTYEQYV.

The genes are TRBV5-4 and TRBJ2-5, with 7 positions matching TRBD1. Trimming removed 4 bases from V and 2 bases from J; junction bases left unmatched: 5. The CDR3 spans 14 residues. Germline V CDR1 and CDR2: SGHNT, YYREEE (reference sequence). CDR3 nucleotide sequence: TGTGCCAGCAGCGGTCCGGGACAGCAAGAGACCCAGTACTTC. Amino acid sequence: CASSGPGQQETQYF.

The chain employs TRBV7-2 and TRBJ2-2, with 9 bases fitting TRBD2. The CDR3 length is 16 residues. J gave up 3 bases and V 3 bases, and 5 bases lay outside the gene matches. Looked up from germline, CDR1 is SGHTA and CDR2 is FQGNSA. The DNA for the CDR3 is TGTGCCAGCAGCTTTCGCGGGGGGGCCGACACCGGGGAGCTGTTTTTT. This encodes CASSFRGGADTGELFF.

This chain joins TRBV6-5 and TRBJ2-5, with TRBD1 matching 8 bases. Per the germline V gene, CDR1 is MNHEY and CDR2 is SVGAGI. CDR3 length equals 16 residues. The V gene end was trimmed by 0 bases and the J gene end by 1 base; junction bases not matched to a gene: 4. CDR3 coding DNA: TGTGCCAGCAGTTACTCGCACAGGGGGTTCCAAGAGACCCAGTACTTC. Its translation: CASSYSHRGFQETQYF.